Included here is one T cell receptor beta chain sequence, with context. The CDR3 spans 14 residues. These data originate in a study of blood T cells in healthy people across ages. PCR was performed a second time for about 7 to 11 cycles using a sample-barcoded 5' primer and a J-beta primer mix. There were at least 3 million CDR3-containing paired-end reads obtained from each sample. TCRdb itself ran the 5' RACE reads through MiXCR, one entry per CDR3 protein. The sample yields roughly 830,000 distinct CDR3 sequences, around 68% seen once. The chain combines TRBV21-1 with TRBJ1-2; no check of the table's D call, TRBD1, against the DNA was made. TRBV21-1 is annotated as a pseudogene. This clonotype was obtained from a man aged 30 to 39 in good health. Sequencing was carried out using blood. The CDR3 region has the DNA TGTGCCAGCGGGACTGACAGGCAAAACTATGGCTACACCTTC. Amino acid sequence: CASGTDRQNYGYTF.